These 19 T cell receptor beta chains originate from one sample sequenced in a study of neurological immune-mediated disorders. TCRdb re-called the 5' RACE reads with MiXCR, one entry per CDR3 protein. The sample includes about 66,000 distinct CDR3 sequences, about 4.2% of them seen just once. The sequencing sample was made of PBMCs. The source of these receptors is a man aged 25-45 years with multiple sclerosis.

This clonotype has ten or more counts. The chain recombines TRBV5-1 with TRBJ2-1; D gene ambiguous. The germline CDR1 and CDR2 sequences are SGHRS and YFSETQ. The CDR3 loop spans 13 amino acids. V lost 0 bases, J lost 2 bases, and 3 bases lay in between. The chain's CDR3 is CASSLEAYNEQFF. The CDR3 coding sequence is TGCGCCAGCAGCTTGGAGGCCTACAATGAGCAGTTCTTC. Combining the CDR3 with reference TRBV5-1 and TRBJ2-1 gives the whole variable domain KAGVTQTPRYLIKTRGQQVTLSCSPISGHRSVSWYQQTPGQGLQFLFEYFSETQRNKGNFPGRFSGRQFSNSRSEMNVSTLELGDSALYLCASSLEAYNEQFFGPGTRLTVL.

This clonotype came up many times. The rearrangement uses TRBV7-9 and TRBJ2-7; D not certain. Looked up from germline, CDR1 is SEHNR and CDR2 is FQNEAQ (reference sequence). The length of the CDR3 is 11 residues. Trimming pared 5 bases from V and 3 bases from J, leaving 5 bases between. The CDR3 DNA sequence: TGTGCCAGCAGCCCCCACTACGAGCAGTACTTC. This sequence encodes CASSPHYEQYF.

Turning to this clonotype: A much larger clone is a single base away; this may be a read error. This chain connects TRBV10-3 to TRBJ2-1; 7 positions match TRBD2. This CDR3 spans 15 amino acids. CDR1 is ENHRY and CDR2 is SYGVKD in the germline V gene. The ends lost 3 bases at V and 11 bases at J; junction bases unmatched: 13. The CDR3 here is CAISDRTRGANQQFF. CDR3 sequence (DNA): TGTGCCATCAGTGACAGGACTAGAGGGGCAAACCAGCAGTTCTTC.

This clonotype was observed many times. V is TRBV5-1 and J is TRBJ2-3; D gene uncertain. This CDR3 is 14 amino acids long. Per the germline V gene, CDR1 is SGHRS and CDR2 is YFSETQ. Trimming took 1 base from V and 6 from J, leaving 12 bases between them. CDR3 DNA: TGCGCCAGCAGCTTGACGGCCCCGGCGGATACGCAGTATTTT. The encoded protein is CASSLTAPADTQYF. Full variable domain (outside the CDR3, taken from reference TRBV5-1 and TRBJ2-3): KAGVTQTPRYLIKTRGQQVTLSCSPISGHRSVSWYQQTPGQGLQFLFEYFSETQRNKGNFPGRFSGRQFSNSRSEMNVSTLELGDSALYLCASSLTAPADTQYFGPGTRLTVL.

The sample holds many counts of this clonotype. The DNA for the CDR3 is TGCAGTGTGGGGGGGCAAGGCTACACCTTC. As protein: CSVGGQGYTF. This chain connects TRBV20-1 to TRBJ1-2, with a possible D match to TRBD1 (6 bases). There are 10 residues in the CDR3. The germline V gene has CDR1 DFQATT and CDR2 SNEGSKA (reference sequence). Trimming left V 7 bases short and J 8 bases short, with 11 bases between.

This clonotype was observed many times. The chain employs TRBV27 and TRBJ1-1, with D possibly TRBD1 on 6 matching bases. With 2 bases removed from V and 5 bases from J, the gap between germline ends came to 9 bases. The length of the CDR3 is 13 residues. Germline CDR1 and CDR2: MNHEY and SMNVEV (reference sequence). The CDR3 region has the DNA TGTGCCAGCAGTTTAAGGGGGAGTACTGAAGCTTTCTTT. Its translation: CASSLRGSTEAFF.

The gene calls are TRBV12-5 and TRBJ1-1; D uncertain. With 0 bases removed from V and 2 bases from J, the gap between germline ends came to 4 bases. This CDR3 region has 13 residues. CDR1 LGHNT and CDR2 FRNRAP come from the germline V gene. CDR3 sequence (DNA): TGTGCTAGTGGTTTGGTACTAAACACTGAAGCTTTCTTT. Its translation is CASGLVLNTEAFF.

This clonotype was picked up many times. This chain joins TRBV28 and TRBJ1-1; D is unresolved. Looked up from germline, CDR1 is MDHEN and CDR2 is SYDVKM. V gave up 2 bases and J gave up 5 bases, with 6 bases separating them. The CDR3 consists of 12 residues. Written as DNA, the CDR3 is TGTGCCAGCAGTTTAATAACGACTGAAGCTTTCTTT. This translates into CASSLITTEAFF.

This clonotype has a handful of counts. This may come from a read error, since a much larger clone is one base off. This chain links TRBV12-3 or TRBV12-4 with TRBJ1-2; D is undetermined. This CDR3 has 11 amino acids. With 6 bases removed from V and 2 bases from J, the gap between germline ends came to 4 bases. CDR3 sequence reads: CASRMNYGYTF. CDR3 bases: TGTGCCAGCAGGATGAACTATGGCTACACCTTC.

This clonotype was seen ten or more times. The chain employs TRBV20-1 and TRBJ2-1; D unresolved. Looked up from germline, CDR1 is DFQATT and CDR2 is SNEGSKA (reference sequence). Trimming took 2 bases from V and 4 from J, leaving 15 bases between them. The CDR3 length is 15 residues. CDR3: CSARYPDGNYNEQFF. CDR3 DNA sequence: TGCAGTGCTAGATACCCCGACGGAAATTACAATGAGCAGTTCTTC.

This clonotype was recorded at least ten times. This chain connects TRBV5-1 to TRBJ1-1; 8 bases are a match to TRBD1. This CDR3 spans 16 amino acids. V was pared by 4 bases and J by 0 bases, with 8 bases of the junction left unmatched. Germline lookup yields CDR1 SGHRS and CDR2 YFSETQ. CDR3 nucleotides: TGCGCCAGCAGCCTAGACAGGGGTTTCATGAACACTGAAGCTTTCTTT. This codes for CASSLDRGFMNTEAFF. The full variable domain, rest sourced from reference TRBV5-1 and TRBJ1-1, is KAGVTQTPRYLIKTRGQQVTLSCSPISGHRSVSWYQQTPGQGLQFLFEYFSETQRNKGNFPGRFSGRQFSNSRSEMNVSTLELGDSALYLCASSLDRGFMNTEAFFGQGTRLTVV.

This clonotype was counted many times. V and J are TRBV29-1 and TRBJ1-1, with D unresolved. Germline V lookup: CDR1 SQVTM, CDR2 ANQGSEA. V shed 4 bases and J shed 0 bases, with 9 bases lying between them. The CDR3 covers 13 residues. For the CDR3, the DNA is TGCAGCGTTGTCCTGCAGATGAACACTGAAGCTTTCTTT. As protein: CSVVLQMNTEAFF.

This clonotype occurred many times. The J gene is TRBJ1-6, the V gene TRBV9, with unresolved D. The germline V gene has CDR1 SGDLS and CDR2 YYNGEE. This CDR3 contains 14 residues. Trimming removed 2 bases at V and 7 bases at J, with 10 bases between. The CDR3 reads CASSVGGPNSPLHF. The CDR3 DNA is TGTGCCAGCAGCGTGGGAGGGCCAAATTCACCCCTCCACTTT.

This clonotype was seen at least ten times. The chain is built from TRBV6-6 and TRBJ2-1; D ambiguous. Germline values: CDR1 MNHNY, CDR2 SVGAGI (reference sequence). Deletions cut 5 bases from V and 5 bases from J, with 10 bases between. The CDR3 runs to 13 residues. CDR3 sequence (DNA): TGTGCCAGCAGTCGCCTAGGTGACAATGAGCAGTTCTTC. It specifies CASSRLGDNEQFF.

In its sample, this clonotype was seen many times. V usage is TRBV5-1 and J usage is TRBJ1-3; TRBD1 matches 8 bases. Looked up from germline, CDR1 is SGHRS and CDR2 is YFSETQ. This CDR3 comprises 16 residues. J was trimmed by 8 bases and V by 1 base; bases with no gene match: 11. DNA for the CDR3: TGCGCCAGCAGCTTGTTAACAGGGGGGACGGAAGACACCATATATTTT. This gives the protein CASSLLTGGTEDTIYF.

This clonotype has a count of ten or more. CDR3 protein: CASTPGLDYNEQFF. CDR3 DNA: TGTGCCAGCACCCCTGGGTTGGATTACAATGAGCAGTTCTTC. The chain combines TRBV12-3 or TRBV12-4 with TRBJ2-1; the D is unclear. The CDR3 has 14 amino acids. Trimming took off 7 bases at V and 4 bases at J, with 14 bases between the two ends.

This clonotype showed up just a few times. The CDR3 here is CSARRGGESDTQYF. The CDR3 bases are TGCAGTGCCCGGCGTGGGGGGGAGTCAGATACGCAGTATTTT. The V and J genes are TRBV20-1 and TRBJ2-3, with TRBD2 identical over 7 bases. J lost 4 bases, V lost 6 bases, and 10 bases had no gene match. This CDR3 is built from 14 residues. CDR1 is DFQATT, CDR2 SNEGSKA, per germline (reference sequence).

This clonotype was recorded at least ten times. The gene calls are TRBV13 and TRBJ2-2, with 9 positions matching TRBD2. CDR1 and CDR2 (germline): PRHDT, FYEKMQ (reference sequence). The CDR3 length is 13 residues. J gave up 5 bases and V 5 bases, and 0 bases lay outside the gene matches. The CDR3 is CASSAGGTGELFF. CDR3 bases: TGTGCCAGCAGCGCGGGGGGGACCGGGGAGCTGTTTTTT.

In this sample, this clonotype turned up many times. This rearrangement joins TRBV4-1 to TRBJ2-3; D ambiguous. V was clipped by 1 base and J by 4 bases, with 12 bases between them. This CDR3 is built from 15 residues. CDR1 and CDR2 from the germline V gene are MGHRA and YSYEKL. CDR3 residues: CASSQVEPNPDTQYF. Written as DNA, the CDR3 is TGCGCCAGCAGCCAAGTTGAGCCCAACCCAGATACGCAGTATTTT.